Shown below are 10 T cell receptor beta chains from a single sample sequenced in a study of CD8 T cells in ankylosing spondylitis. TCRdb processed the 5' RACE reads anew with MiXCR; each CDR3 protein has one entry. The sample has 200,000 to 250,000 distinct CDR3 sequences; around a tenth are singletons. Material: blood, either unsorted or a sorted T cell fraction (not recorded which). The origin of the receptors is a male donor with ankylosing spondylitis or in good health (not recorded which).

The sample holds a few counts of this clonotype. This chain links TRBV6-5 with TRBJ2-7; no firm D call. This CDR3 spans 14 amino acids. Looked up from germline, CDR1 is MNHEY and CDR2 is SVGAGI. Trimming removed 0 bases from V and 5 bases from J, with 11 bases in between. CDR3 DNA: TGTGCCAGCAGTTACTCGACACAGAACCACGAGCAGTACTTC. Residues: CASSYSTQNHEQYF.

This clonotype was seen at least ten times. For the CDR3, the DNA is TGTGCCAGCAGCGTTACGGGGGGTAATGAGCAGTTCTTC. It codes for CASSVTGGNEQFF. The rearrangement joins TRBV9 to TRBJ2-1, with 7 bases that match TRBD2. Germline V CDR1 and CDR2: SGDLS, YYNGEE. The CDR3 covers 13 residues. V lost 2 bases, J lost 7 bases, and 3 bases stayed unmatched.

The table lists this clonotype with many counts. The J gene is TRBJ2-5, the V gene TRBV5-1; 13 bases are a match to TRBD2. From germline, CDR1 is SGHRS and CDR2 YFSETQ. The CDR3 extends over 16 amino acids. Unmatched junction bases numbered 8, after V lost 4 bases and J lost 5 bases. The CDR3 reads CASSSTSGRAQETQYF. In DNA form, the CDR3 reads TGCGCCAGCAGCAGTACTAGCGGGAGGGCCCAGGAGACCCAGTACTTC. The variable domain in full, with the rest retrieved from reference TRBV5-1 and TRBJ2-5, is KAGVTQTPRYLIKTRGQQVTLSCSPISGHRSVSWYQQTPGQGLQFLFEYFSETQRNKGNFPGRFSGRQFSNSRSEMNVSTLELGDSALYLCASSSTSGRAQETQYFGPGTRLLVL.

There are a few counts of this clonotype. This chain connects TRBV7-2 to TRBJ1-4; possible D gene TRBD1, 5 bases. Between the trimmed V and J ends, which lost 6 bases and 8 bases, there was a span of 16 bases. The CDR3 is 14 residues long. Germline lookup yields CDR1 SGHTA and CDR2 FQGNSA. For the CDR3, the DNA is TGTGCCAGCAGACGCGGGGGTTCGGGAGAAAAACTGTTTTTT. Encoded protein: CASRRGGSGEKLFF.

There are many counts of this clonotype. This rearrangement joins TRBV15 to TRBJ2-2, with 7 nucleotides matching TRBD1. Trimming removed 1 base from V and 3 bases from J; junction bases left unmatched: 2. Germline CDR1 is LNHNV and CDR2 is YYDKDF (reference sequence). The CDR3 length is 15 residues. In nucleotides, the CDR3 is TGTGCCACCAGCAGAGGACAGGGCGACACCGGGGAGCTGTTTTTT. Its translation is CATSRGQGDTGELFF.

In this sample, this clonotype turned up once. This is likely a read error, given that the CDR3 carries no conserved phenylalanine or tryptophan at its end. The CDR3 spells CASSTRDRLRHEQYL. For the CDR3, the DNA is TGTGCCAGCAGCACGCGGGACAGGTTACGCCACGAGCAGTACTTG. This chain uses TRBV6-1 with TRBJ2-7, with 8 bases identical to TRBD1. This CDR3 has 15 amino acids. Per the germline V gene, CDR1 is MNHNS and CDR2 is SASEGT. J gave up 5 bases and V 6 bases, and 12 bases lay outside the gene matches.

This clonotype has just a few counts. The chain carries TRBV4-1 and TRBJ1-5; D gene ambiguous. The V and J ends lost 1 base and 4 bases respectively, with 2 bases between them. Germline V gene sequence: CDR1 MGHRA, CDR2 YSYEKL. The CDR3 runs to 12 residues. The CDR3 sequence: CASSQVNQPQHF. The CDR3 nucleotides are TGCGCCAGCAGCCAAGTTAATCAGCCCCAGCATTTT.

V usage is TRBV12-3 or TRBV12-4 and J usage is TRBJ2-3; tentatively, D is TRBD1 (5 bases). This CDR3 is 11 amino acids long. With 6 bases removed from V and 7 bases from J, the gap between germline ends came to 8 bases. CDR3 protein: CASSRTYTQYF. CDR3 sequence (DNA): TGTGCCAGCAGCCGGACATATACGCAGTATTTT.

This clonotype has ten or more counts. The chain combines TRBV5-1 with TRBJ2-7; a weak D match, TRBD2 (5 bases). CDR1 is SGHRS, CDR2 YFSETQ, per germline. This CDR3 is 13 amino acids long. V was cut by 2 bases and J by 5 bases, with 11 bases left in between. DNA of the CDR3: TGCGCCAGCAGCTTCCGGGAAGGACACGAGCAGTACTTC. Protein: CASSFREGHEQYF.

The genes are TRBV5-5 and TRBJ2-1; D may be TRBD2 (7 bases). V lost 4 bases and J 0 bases, leaving 17 bases between the germline ends. CDR1 and CDR2 (germline): SGHKS, YYEKEE (reference sequence). The CDR3 extends over 17 amino acids. The DNA for the CDR3 is TGTGCCAGCAGCGAGCTAGGGGGGGCCTACTCCTACAATGAGCAGTTCTTC. Protein product: CASSELGGAYSYNEQFF.